This T cell receptor beta chain was recovered during a study of tumor-infiltrating lymphocytes in oesophageal squamous cell carcinoma. Comment on this clonotype: One end of the junction varies from germline; a read error may be responsible.

TCRdb fed the PCR reads into MiXCR, producing one record per CDR3 protein. The sample has 15,000 to 20,000 distinct CDR3 sequences, around 40% seen once; the top ten hold approximately 40%. CDR3 length: 16 residues. Germline lookup yields CDR1 MNHEY and CDR2 SVGAGI. This clonotype was obtained from a female donor with esophageal squamous cell carcinoma. The specimen sequenced was blood. J is TRBJ2-5 and V is TRBV6-5; 8 bases map to TRBD2. DNA for the CDR3: TGTGCCAGCAGTTACTCCGGGACTAGTGTTAGCGATGAGCAGTTCTTT. Protein sequence: CASSYSGTSVSDEQFF.